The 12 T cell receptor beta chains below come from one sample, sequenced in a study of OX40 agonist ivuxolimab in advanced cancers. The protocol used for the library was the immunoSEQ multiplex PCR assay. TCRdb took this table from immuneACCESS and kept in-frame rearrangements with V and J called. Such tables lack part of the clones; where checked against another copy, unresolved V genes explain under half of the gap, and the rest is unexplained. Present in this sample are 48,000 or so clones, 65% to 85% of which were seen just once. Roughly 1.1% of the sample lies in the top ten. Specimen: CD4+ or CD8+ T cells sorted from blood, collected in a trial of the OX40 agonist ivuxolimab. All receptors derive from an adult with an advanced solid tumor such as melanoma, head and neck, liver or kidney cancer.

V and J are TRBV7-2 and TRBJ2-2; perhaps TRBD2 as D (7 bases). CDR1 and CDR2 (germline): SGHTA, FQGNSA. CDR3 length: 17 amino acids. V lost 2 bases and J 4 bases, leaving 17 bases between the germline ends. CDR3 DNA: TGTGCCAGCAGCTTAAAGGGGGGGGCGGAGGGCACCGGGGAGCTGTTTTTT. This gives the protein CASSLKGGAEGTGELFF.

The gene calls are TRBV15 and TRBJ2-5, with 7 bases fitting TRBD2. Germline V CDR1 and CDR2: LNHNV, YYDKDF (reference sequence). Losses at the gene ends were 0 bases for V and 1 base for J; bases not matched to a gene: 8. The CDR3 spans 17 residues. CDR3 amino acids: CATSRDWGGSFQETQYF. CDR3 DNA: TGTGCCACCAGCAGAGATTGGGGCGGGAGCTTCCAAGAGACCCAGTACTTC.

CDR3 residues: CASSRGTGASPLHF. CDR3 sequence (DNA): TGTGCCAGTAGTCGCGGGACAGGGGCTTCACCCCTCCACTTT. The J gene is TRBJ1-6, the V gene TRBV19, with TRBD1 identical over 10 bases. J was trimmed by 9 bases and V by 5 bases; bases with no gene match: 4. The germline gives CDR1 LNHDA, CDR2 SQIVND (reference sequence). This CDR3 is built from 14 residues.

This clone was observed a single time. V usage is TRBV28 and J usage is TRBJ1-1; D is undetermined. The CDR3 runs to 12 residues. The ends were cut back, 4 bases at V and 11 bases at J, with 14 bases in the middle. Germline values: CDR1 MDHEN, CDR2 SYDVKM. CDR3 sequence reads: CASSSEAGPAFF. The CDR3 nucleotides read TGTGCCAGCAGTTCCGAAGCGGGTCCGGCTTTCTTT.

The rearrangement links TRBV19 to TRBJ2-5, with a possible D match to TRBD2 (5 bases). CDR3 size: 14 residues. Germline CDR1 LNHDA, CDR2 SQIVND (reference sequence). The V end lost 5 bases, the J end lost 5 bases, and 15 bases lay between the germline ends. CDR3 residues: CASSLTPSKETQYF. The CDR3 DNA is TGTGCCAGTAGTTTAACCCCTAGCAAGGAGACCCAGTACTTC.

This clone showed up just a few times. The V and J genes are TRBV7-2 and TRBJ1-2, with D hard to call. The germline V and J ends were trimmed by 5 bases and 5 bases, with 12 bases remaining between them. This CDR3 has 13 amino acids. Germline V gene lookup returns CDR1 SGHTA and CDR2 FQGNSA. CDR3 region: CASSPDPGYGYTF. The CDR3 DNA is TGTGCCAGCAGCCCGGACCCCGGGTATGGCTACACCTTC.

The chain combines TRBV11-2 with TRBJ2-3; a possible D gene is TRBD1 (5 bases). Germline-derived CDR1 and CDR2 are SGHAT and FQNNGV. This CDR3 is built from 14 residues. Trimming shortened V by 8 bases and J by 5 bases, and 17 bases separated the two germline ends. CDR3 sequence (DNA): TGTGCCAGCCTGCGTCCAGGGCGTAGAGATACGCAGTATTTT. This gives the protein CASLRPGRRDTQYF.

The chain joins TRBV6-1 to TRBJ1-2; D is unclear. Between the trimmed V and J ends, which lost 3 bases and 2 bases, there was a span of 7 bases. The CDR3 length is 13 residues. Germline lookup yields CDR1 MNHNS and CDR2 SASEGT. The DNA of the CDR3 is TGTGCCAGCAGTGATGCGGGAAACTATGGCTACACCTTC. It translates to CASSDAGNYGYTF.

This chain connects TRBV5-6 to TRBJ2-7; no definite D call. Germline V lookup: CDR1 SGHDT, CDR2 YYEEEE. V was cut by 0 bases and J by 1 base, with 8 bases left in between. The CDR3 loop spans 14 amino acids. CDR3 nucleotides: TGTGCCAGCAGCTTGGTTTCGAGATCCTACGAGCAGTACTTC. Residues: CASSLVSRSYEQYF.

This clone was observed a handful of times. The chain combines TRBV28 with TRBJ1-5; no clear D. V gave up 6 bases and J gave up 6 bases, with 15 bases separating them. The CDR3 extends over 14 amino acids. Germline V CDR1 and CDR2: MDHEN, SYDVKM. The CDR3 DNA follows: TGTGCCAGCAGATCGGGCCGAAGAGGTCAGCCCCAGCATTTT. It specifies CASRSGRRGQPQHF.

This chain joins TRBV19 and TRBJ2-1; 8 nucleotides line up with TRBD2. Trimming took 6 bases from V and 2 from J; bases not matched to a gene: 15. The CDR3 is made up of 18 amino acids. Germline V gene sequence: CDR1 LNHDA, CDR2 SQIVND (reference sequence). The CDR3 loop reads CASRKMGAGGRPYNEQFF. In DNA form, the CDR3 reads TGTGCCAGTAGGAAGATGGGGGCGGGAGGCCGTCCCTACAATGAGCAGTTCTTC. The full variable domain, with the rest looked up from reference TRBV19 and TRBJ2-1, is DGGITQSPKYLFRKEGQNVTLSCEQNLNHDAMYWYRQDPGQGLRLIYYSQIVNDFQKGDIAEGYSVSREKKESFPLTVTSAQKNPTAFYLCASRKMGAGGRPYNEQFFGPGTRLTVL.

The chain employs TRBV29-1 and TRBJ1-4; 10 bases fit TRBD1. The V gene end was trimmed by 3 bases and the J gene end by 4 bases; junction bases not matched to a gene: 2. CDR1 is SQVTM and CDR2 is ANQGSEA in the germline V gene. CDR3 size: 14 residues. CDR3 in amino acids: CSVEGTGDNEKLFF. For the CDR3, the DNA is TGCAGCGTTGAGGGGACAGGGGATAATGAAAAACTGTTTTTT.